This TCR beta chain was identified in a study of blood T cell repertoires in COVID-19. The wider study: The study drew acute and convalescent COVID-19 samples from the United States, Italy and Spain. The cDNA or gDNA used as material had been derived from T cells, B-cell-depleted T cells, or PBMCs.

Per the authors' pipeline: Nucleated cell number was recorded as an estimate derived from reference gene primer amplification. Measured with immunoSEQ multiplex PCR; TCRdb has only the in-frame clones, and not every one. The DNA was the basis for D and trimming; V, J and clone size are from that table. This table has about 55,000 clones, approximately 85% appearing once. The ends lost 2 bases at V and 0 bases at J; junction bases unmatched: 7. The length of the CDR3 is 17 residues. Per germline, CDR1 MNHNS and CDR2 SASEGT. Material for sequencing was peripheral blood. This sequence was found in a human donor in a cohort sampled during active COVID-19. The chain carries TRBV6-1 and TRBJ2-4, with 7 bases matching TRBD2. The CDR3 loop reads CASSESRGDLAKNIQYF. Here the CDR3 DNA reads TGTGCCAGCAGTGAAAGTCGGGGGGATCTAGCCAAAAACATTCAGTACTTC.